This T cell receptor beta chain was sequenced during a study of regulatory T cells in long-lasting Graves disease. At the level of the study: Antithyroid drugs had been taken under 3 months by newly diagnosed Graves' patients.

For TCR beta, libraries came from iRepertoire HTBI primers and Arm-PCR of CDR3 regions. TCRdb reprocessed the multiplex PCR reads via MiXCR and lists one record per CDR3 protein. The table has about 330,000 distinct CDR3 sequences, roughly 17% seen once. The V and J ends lost 0 bases and 5 bases respectively, with 5 bases between them. The germline V gene encodes CDR1 SEHNR and CDR2 FQNEAQ (reference sequence). The CDR3 has 12 residues. Indicated time point: newly diagnosed GD, antithyroid drugs for less than 3 months. Generation of the TCR library employed RNA extracted from PBMCs. This clonotype occurred a few times. The same sample was also used in a study of T cells in Graves' hyperthyroidism and ophthalmopathy. As reported in that work: Newly diagnosed hyperthyroidism patients aged 18 to 65 years had disease lasting under 2 months. Blood also showed most of the thyroid clonotypes that were expanded above 0.001.

This TCR was recovered from a woman aged 18-29 years with Graves disease. Sequenced material: peripheral blood mononuclear cells (PBMCs), taken at new diagnosis, from a patient treated with antithyroid drugs. The chain is built from TRBV7-9 and TRBJ2-7; no firm D call. The CDR3 here is CASSLALHEQYF. The CDR3 bases are TGTGCCAGCAGCTTAGCTTTGCACGAGCAGTACTTC.